This passage covers 32 T cell receptor beta chains from one sample sequenced in a study of blood T cells in healthy people across ages. The use of a sample-barcoded 5' primer and a J-beta primer mix characterized a second PCR of about 7 to 12 cycles. TCRdb re-called the 5' RACE reads through MiXCR, storing one row per CDR3 protein. The sample records 1.5 million to 2 million distinct CDR3 sequences, roughly 28% being singletons. The sample was blood. The source is a woman younger than 45 in good health.

This clonotype came up a few times. The V and J genes are TRBV20-1 and TRBJ2-1; D may match TRBD1 or TRBD2 (6 bases each). The CDR3 totals 18 residues. V lost 0 bases and J lost 8, with 26 bases in between. Germline V CDR1 and CDR2: DFQATT, SNEGSKA (reference sequence). The CDR3 nucleotides read TGCAGTGCTAGAGATGGAGGATGGAAGGGGGGTTCATTTTATGAGCAGTTCTTC. This codes for CSARDGGWKGGSFYEQFF.

The chain carries TRBV11-2 and TRBJ2-1; weak D call: TRBD2 (5 bases). This CDR3 comprises 14 residues. CDR1 is SGHAT and CDR2 is FQNNGV in the germline V gene. Trimming cost V 3 bases and J 4 bases, with 10 bases left between them. The CDR3 bases are TGTGCCAGCAGCTTGATCGGACTTTACAATGAGCAGTTCTTC. Its protein product is CASSLIGLYNEQFF. The variable domain in full, with the rest retrieved from reference TRBV11-2 and TRBJ2-1, is EAGVAQSPRYKIIEKRQSVAFWCNPISGHATLYWYQQILGQGPKLLIQFQNNGVVDDSQLPKDRFSAERLKGVDSTLKIQPAKLEDSAVYLCASSLIGLYNEQFFGPGTRLTVL.

A word on this clonotype: At one boundary the junction diverges from the germline segment, which might be a read error. This sequence joins TRBV12-3 or TRBV12-4 and TRBJ2-1, with 8 bases aligning to TRBD1. The CDR3 consists of 20 residues. CDR3: CTSSSPTGGSPLSSYNGQFF. Here the CDR3 DNA reads TGTACCAGCAGTTCCCCTACAGGGGGTTCCCCTCTGAGCTCCTACAATGGGCAGTTCTTC.

Concerning this clonotype: A much larger clone sits a single nucleotide away, making a read error possible. CDR3 nucleotides: TGCGCCAGCAGCTTGGGACCCACAGGACAAGAGACCCAGGACTTC. Protein sequence: CASSLGPTGQETQDF. The chain is built from TRBV5-1 and TRBJ2-5; D may be TRBD1 (5 bases). The CDR3 runs to 15 residues. The germline V gene has CDR1 SGHRS and CDR2 YFSETQ.

Only a few counts were recorded for this clonotype. This chain links TRBV9 with TRBJ2-1; the match to TRBD2 covers 8 bases. Germline V CDR1 and CDR2: SGDLS, YYNGEE. The V and J ends lost 2 bases and 3 bases, in that order; junction bases with no gene match: 10. This CDR3 is 17 amino acids long. The CDR3 DNA is TGTGCCAGCAGCGTCGGCCCCGGGACTAGTGTCTACAATGAGCAGTTCTTC. This sequence encodes CASSVGPGTSVYNEQFF. Drawing the rest from reference TRBV9 and TRBJ2-1, the complete variable domain is DSGVTQTPKHLITATGQRVTLRCSPRSGDLSVYWYQQSLDQGLQFLIQYYNGEERAKGNILERFSAQQFPDLHSELNLSSLELGDSALYFCASSVGPGTSVYNEQFFGPGTRLTVL.

The rearrangement links TRBV15 to TRBJ2-1; D may be TRBD1 or TRBD2 (5 bases each). V lost 11 bases and J 1 base, leaving 18 bases between the germline ends. This CDR3 has 15 residues. CDR1 and CDR2 from the germline V gene are LNHNV and YYDKDF (reference sequence). CDR3 nucleotide sequence: TGTGCCTCCCGGGTGGGACGGCCTTCCTACAATGAGCAGTTCTTC. It translates to CASRVGRPSYNEQFF.

This clonotype came up a few times. The rearrangement links TRBV30 to TRBJ1-2; the D gene is possibly TRBD1 (5 bases). The CDR3 loop spans 14 amino acids. From germline, CDR1 is GTSNPN and CDR2 SVGIG (reference sequence). With 3 bases removed from V and 4 bases from J, the gap between germline ends came to 15 bases. CDR3 in DNA: TGTGCCTGGAGCCTCCGGGACGGGGCCTATGGCTACACCTTC. It specifies CAWSLRDGAYGYTF.

This clonotype was counted between two and nine times. The chain is built from TRBV7-9 and TRBJ2-7; no definite D call. Germline CDR1 and CDR2: SEHNR and FQNEAQ (reference sequence). There are 14 residues in the CDR3. Trimming cost V 1 base and J 4 bases, with 11 bases left between them. CDR3 in DNA: TGTGCCAGCAGCTTAGGTACGGCGTGGTACGAGCAGTACTTC. This codes for CASSLGTAWYEQYF.

V gene TRBV12-3 or TRBV12-4 combines with J gene TRBJ2-1; perhaps D is TRBD1 or TRBD2 (6 bases each). V was clipped by 2 bases and J by 9 bases, with 11 bases between them. The CDR3 has 13 residues. CDR3 amino acids: CASSLRGRVEQFF. In DNA, the CDR3 is TGTGCCAGCAGTTTACGGGGGCGGGTTGAGCAGTTCTTC.

This chain uses TRBV6-5 with TRBJ1-4; TRBD1 aligns across 8 bases. Germline loops: CDR1 MNHEY, CDR2 SVGAGI. The length of the CDR3 is 20 residues. With V trimmed by 0 bases and J by 0 bases, 12 bases remained unmatched. The CDR3 sequence is CASSYSGQTGAGATNEKLFF. CDR3 nucleotide sequence: TGTGCCAGCAGTTACTCGGGACAGACAGGGGCAGGAGCAACTAATGAAAAACTGTTTTTT.

The rearrangement joins TRBV5-1 to TRBJ2-3; D is uncertain. Trimming took off 4 bases at V and 2 bases at J, with 11 bases between the two ends. CDR1 SGHRS and CDR2 YFSETQ come from the germline V gene. There are 14 residues in the CDR3. CDR3 DNA sequence: TGCGCCAGCAGCCTCCGCGCACCCACAGATACGCAGTATTTT. This gives the protein CASSLRAPTDTQYF.

This clonotype was counted only a few times. One end of the junction does not line up with germline, which may come from a read error. The chain is built from TRBV18 and TRBJ1-1; no reliable D call. CDR3 length equals 14 residues. Per the germline V gene, CDR1 is KGHSH and CDR2 is LQKENI. CDR3 amino acids: CASSPSDGNTEAFF. CDR3 nucleotide sequence: TGCGCCAGCAGCCCTTCGGACGGGAACACTGAAGCTTTCTTT.

This clonotype was picked up a small number of times. The V call is TRBV6-2 or TRBV6-3, the J call TRBJ1-2; D may be TRBD1 (6 bases). Germline CDR1 and CDR2: MNHEY and SVGEGT. This CDR3 contains 18 residues. Trimming left V 0 bases short and J 2 bases short, with 19 bases between. CDR3 sequence (DNA): TGTGCCAGCAGTTACTCTACACTCCGGGACATGCAAAACTATGGCTACACCTTC. It encodes CASSYSTLRDMQNYGYTF.

The CDR3 DNA is TGTGCCAGCAGTGAATCTGGGCCCAGAGCTAACTATGGCTACACCTTC. Residues: CASSESGPRANYGYTF. The rearrangement joins TRBV25-1 to TRBJ1-2; no clear D gene. Germline CDR1 is MGHDK and CDR2 is SYGVNS. The CDR3 has 16 residues. Trimming took 1 base from V and 0 from J, leaving 12 bases between them.

The chain links TRBV6-1 to TRBJ2-1; TRBD2 aligns across 13 bases. There are 17 residues in the CDR3. The V gene's germline CDR1 is MNHNS and CDR2 SASEGT. Trimming took 5 bases from V and 8 from J; bases not matched to a gene: 12. The CDR3 loop is CASSRSGTSGISDEQFF. CDR3 coding DNA: TGTGCCAGCAGTCGGTCCGGGACTAGCGGGATATCGGATGAGCAGTTCTTC.

This clonotype was recorded a few times. This chain connects TRBV6-1 to TRBJ2-5, with D unresolved. CDR1 and CDR2 from the germline V gene are MNHNS and SASEGT. This CDR3 has 12 residues. V was pared by 7 bases and J by 5 bases, with 11 bases between. CDR3 sequence: CASKTATETQYF. The CDR3 DNA reads as TGTGCCAGCAAGACTGCTACGGAGACCCAGTACTTC.

The chain uses TRBV7-2 and TRBJ2-1; 9 nucleotides match TRBD2. Germline loops: CDR1 SGHTA, CDR2 FQGNSA. The CDR3 is 18 residues long. After removal of 4 bases from V and 2 bases from J, the junction contained 12 bases not matched to a gene. The CDR3: CASSSKRYSGSTYNEQFF. CDR3 DNA: TGTGCCAGCAGCTCGAAACGTTATAGCGGGAGCACCTACAATGAGCAGTTCTTC.

This clonotype was seen more than once but under ten times. This chain uses TRBV11-2 with TRBJ2-1; no definite D call. CDR1 and CDR2 from the germline V gene are SGHAT and FQNNGV. The CDR3 totals 13 residues. V lost 8 bases to trimming and J lost 5 bases, with 13 bases between them. The CDR3 reads CASRPARDNEQFF. The CDR3 DNA sequence: TGTGCCAGCCGCCCTGCCCGAGACAATGAGCAGTTCTTC. The full variable domain, rest sourced from reference TRBV11-2 and TRBJ2-1, is EAGVAQSPRYKIIEKRQSVAFWCNPISGHATLYWYQQILGQGPKLLIQFQNNGVVDDSQLPKDRFSAERLKGVDSTLKIQPAKLEDSAVYLCASRPARDNEQFFGPGTRLTVL.

The CDR3 loop is CSENIGDTQYF. The CDR3 DNA reads as TGCAGTGAGAATATAGGGGATACGCAGTATTTT. The V call is TRBV20-1, the J call TRBJ2-3; D uncertain. There are 11 residues in the CDR3. The germline gives CDR1 DFQATT, CDR2 SNEGSKA (reference sequence). Trimming took off 7 bases at V and 6 bases at J, with 11 bases between the two ends.

The CDR3 is CATSGDHNEQYF. The CDR3, as DNA: TGTGCCACCAGTGGAGACCACAATGAGCAGTACTTC. V gene TRBV24-1 combines with J gene TRBJ2-7; D remains ambiguous. V was clipped by 5 bases and J by 7 bases, with 11 bases between them. This CDR3 contains 12 residues. Per germline, CDR1 KGHDR and CDR2 SFDVKD.

Many counts were recorded for this clonotype. The chain uses TRBV5-1 and TRBJ2-7; 7 positions agree with TRBD1. The CDR3 is made up of 15 amino acids. The germline V gene encodes CDR1 SGHRS and CDR2 YFSETQ. V was pared by 0 bases and J by 3 bases, with 6 bases of the junction left unmatched. CDR3 in amino acids: CASSLADRFLYEQYF. The CDR3 DNA sequence: TGCGCCAGCAGCTTGGCGGACAGGTTCCTCTACGAGCAGTACTTC.

V is TRBV10-2 and J is TRBJ1-5, with 7 positions matching TRBD1. There are 13 residues in the CDR3. Germline V gene data show CDR1 as WSHSY and CDR2 as SAAADI. The junction had 3 bases not matched to a gene; V was cut back by 7 bases and J by 3 bases. The CDR3 bases are TGCGCCAGCACCGACAGGGCCAATCAGCCCCAGCATTTT. This sequence encodes CASTDRANQPQHF.

There are many counts of this clonotype. The chain links TRBV20-1 to TRBJ2-7; TRBD2 matches 14 bases. CDR3 size: 14 residues. Per the germline V gene, CDR1 is DFQATT and CDR2 is SNEGSKA (reference sequence). The ends lost 5 bases at V and 3 bases at J; junction bases unmatched: 3. The CDR3: CSAGTSGGVYEQYF. The CDR3, as DNA: TGCAGTGCTGGGACTAGCGGGGGCGTCTACGAGCAGTACTTC.

The genes are TRBV10-2 and TRBJ2-5; weak D call: TRBD1 (6 bases). The DNA end lines up better with TRBJ2-7; the J call may be wrong. This CDR3 comprises 14 residues. The germline gives CDR1 WSHSY, CDR2 SAAADI. CDR3 bases: TGCGCCAGCAGTGTTACCGGGACAATAGACGAGCAGTACTTC. Its translation is CASSVTGTIDEQYF.

The V and J genes are TRBV15 and TRBJ2-1; TRBD2 might be the D (6 bases). Trimming removed 4 bases at V and 9 bases at J, with 13 bases between. Germline V gene data show CDR1 as LNHNV and CDR2 as YYDKDF (reference sequence). The CDR3 totals 13 residues. The CDR3 loop reads CATSKYDGGEQFF. The CDR3 nucleotides are TGTGCCACCAGCAAATACGACGGGGGTGAGCAGTTCTTC.

The V gene is TRBV4-2, the J gene TRBJ2-5, with 10 nucleotides matching TRBD2. Germline CDR1 LGHNA, CDR2 YNFKEQ. The V and J ends lost 5 bases and 1 base, in that order; junction bases with no gene match: 13. This CDR3 comprises 18 residues. The CDR3 nucleotides read TGTGCCAGCAGCAGCGTGGGGGCTAGCGGGGGCCTCCAAGAGACCCAGTACTTC. Protein sequence: CASSSVGASGGLQETQYF.

The chain carries TRBV28 and TRBJ2-7; no clear D. Germline V gene data show CDR1 as MDHEN and CDR2 as SYDVKM. The CDR3 has 16 residues. Deletions cut 4 bases from V and 0 bases from J, with 16 bases between. The CDR3 here is CASSYPVSDLSYEQYF. The CDR3 region has the DNA TGTGCCAGCAGTTACCCCGTCTCTGACCTCTCCTACGAGCAGTACTTC. The whole variable domain, filled in from reference TRBV28 and TRBJ2-7, reads DVKVTQSSRYLVKRTGEKVFLECVQDMDHENMFWYRQDPGLGLRLIYFSYDVKMKEKGDIPEGYSVSREKKERFSLILESASTNQTSMYLCASSYPVSDLSYEQYFGPGTRLTVT.

This sequence joins TRBV2 and TRBJ2-3; D gene ambiguous. Trimming cost V 8 bases and J 2 bases, with 11 bases left between them. Germline CDR1 is SNHLY and CDR2 is FYNNEI. The CDR3 has 13 amino acids. CDR3 coding DNA: TGTGCCAGCCTTAGAACCCCCACAGATACGCAGTATTTT. Translated: CASLRTPTDTQYF.

Concerning this clonotype itself: This likely comes from a read error, as the CDR3 has no conserved phenylalanine or tryptophan at its end. V is TRBV7-6 and J is TRBJ2-5; D call uncertain. The DNA end favors TRBJ2-7, so the J call may be wrong. The CDR3 spans 13 residues. The germline gives CDR1 SGHVS, CDR2 FNYEAQ. The CDR3, as DNA: TGTGCCAGCAGCTTAGCGCCAGGTTACGAGCAGTACCTC. Translating it yields CASSLAPGYEQYL.

This clonotype has ten or more counts. CDR3 amino acids: CASSFRGKTYEQYF. In DNA form, the CDR3 reads TGTGCCAGCAGCTTTCGGGGAAAAACCTACGAGCAGTACTTC. The V and J genes are TRBV13 and TRBJ2-7, with a tentative D call TRBD2 (5 bases). Germline lookup yields CDR1 PRHDT and CDR2 FYEKMQ (reference sequence). The CDR3 extends over 14 amino acids. V dropped 3 bases and J dropped 2 bases, with 11 bases sitting between them.

This clonotype was seen more than once but under ten times. The V gene is TRBV28, the J gene TRBJ1-1; 7 bases line up with TRBD1. Germline V gene sequence: CDR1 MDHEN, CDR2 SYDVKM. This CDR3 region has 13 residues. V dropped 4 bases and J dropped 5; count of bases not matched to a gene: 4. The CDR3: CASSSTGRTEAFF. The CDR3 region has the DNA TGTGCCAGCAGTTCGACAGGGAGGACTGAAGCTTTCTTT. The full variable domain, completed using reference TRBV28 and TRBJ1-1, is DVKVTQSSRYLVKRTGEKVFLECVQDMDHENMFWYRQDPGLGLRLIYFSYDVKMKEKGDIPEGYSVSREKKERFSLILESASTNQTSMYLCASSSTGRTEAFFGQGTRLTVV.

This clonotype was seen a few times. The chain is built from TRBV9 and TRBJ2-1; 12 bases line up with TRBD2. The CDR3 totals 15 residues. CDR1 is SGDLS and CDR2 is YYNGEE in the germline V gene. The V segment lost 1 base and the J segment 9 bases; nucleotides outside the gene matches: 5. CDR3 in amino acids: CASSVLTSGGTEQFF. CDR3 sequence (DNA): TGTGCCAGCAGCGTATTGACTAGCGGGGGCACTGAGCAGTTCTTC.